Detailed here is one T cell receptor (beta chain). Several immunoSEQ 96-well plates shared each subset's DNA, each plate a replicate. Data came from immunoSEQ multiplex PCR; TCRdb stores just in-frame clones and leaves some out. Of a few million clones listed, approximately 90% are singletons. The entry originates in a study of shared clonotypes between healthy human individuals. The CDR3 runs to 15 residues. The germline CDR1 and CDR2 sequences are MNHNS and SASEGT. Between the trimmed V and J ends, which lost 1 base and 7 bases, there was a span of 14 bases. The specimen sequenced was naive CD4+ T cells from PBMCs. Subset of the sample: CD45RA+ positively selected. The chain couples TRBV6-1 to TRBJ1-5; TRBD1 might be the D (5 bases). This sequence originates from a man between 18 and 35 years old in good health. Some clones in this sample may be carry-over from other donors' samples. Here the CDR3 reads CASSEGGSLRQPQHF. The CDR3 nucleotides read TGTGCCAGCAGTGAAGGGGGCAGTCTCAGGCAGCCCCAGCATTTT.